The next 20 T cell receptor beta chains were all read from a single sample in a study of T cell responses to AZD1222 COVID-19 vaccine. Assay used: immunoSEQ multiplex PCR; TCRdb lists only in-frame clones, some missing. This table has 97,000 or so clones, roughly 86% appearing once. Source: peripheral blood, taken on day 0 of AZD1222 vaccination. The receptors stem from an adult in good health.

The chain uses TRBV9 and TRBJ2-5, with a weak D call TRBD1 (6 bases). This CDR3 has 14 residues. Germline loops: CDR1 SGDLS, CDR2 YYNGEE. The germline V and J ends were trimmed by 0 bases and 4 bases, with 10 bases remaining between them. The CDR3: CASSVGVTGETQYF. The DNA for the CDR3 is TGTGCCAGCAGCGTAGGCGTGACAGGAGAGACCCAGTACTTC.

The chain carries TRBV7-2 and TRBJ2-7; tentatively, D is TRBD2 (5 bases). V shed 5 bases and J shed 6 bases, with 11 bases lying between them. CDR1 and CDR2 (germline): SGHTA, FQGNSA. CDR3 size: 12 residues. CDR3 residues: CASSTNGGEQYF. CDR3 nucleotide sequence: TGTGCCAGCAGCACCAATGGAGGCGAGCAGTACTTC.

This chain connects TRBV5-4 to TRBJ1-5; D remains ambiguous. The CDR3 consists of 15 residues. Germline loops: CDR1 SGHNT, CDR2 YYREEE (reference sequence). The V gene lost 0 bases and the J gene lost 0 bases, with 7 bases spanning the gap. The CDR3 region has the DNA TGTGCCAGCAGCTTGGCGGCAGATAGCAATCAGCCCCAGCATTTT. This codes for CASSLAADSNQPQHF.

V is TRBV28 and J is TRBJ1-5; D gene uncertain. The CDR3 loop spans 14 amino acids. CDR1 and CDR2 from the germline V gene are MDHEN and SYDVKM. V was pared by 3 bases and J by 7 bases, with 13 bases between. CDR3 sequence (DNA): TGTGCCAGCAGTTTGGCCAGTCTGGGACAGCCCCAGCATTTT. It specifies CASSLASLGQPQHF. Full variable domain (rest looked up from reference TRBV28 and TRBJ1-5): DVKVTQSSRYLVKRTGEKVFLECVQDMDHENMFWYRQDPGLGLRLIYFSYDVKMKEKGDIPEGYSVSREKKERFSLILESASTNQTSMYLCASSLASLGQPQHFGDGTRLSIL.

CDR3 bases: TGTGCCAGCTCACCAATGATAGCGGGATTGGGTACGCAGTATTTT. It codes for CASSPMIAGLGTQYF. The chain carries TRBV18 and TRBJ2-3; 8 bases are a match to TRBD2. Per germline, CDR1 KGHSH and CDR2 LQKENI. The V segment lost 2 bases and the J segment 8 bases; nucleotides outside the gene matches: 9. CDR3 length equals 15 residues.

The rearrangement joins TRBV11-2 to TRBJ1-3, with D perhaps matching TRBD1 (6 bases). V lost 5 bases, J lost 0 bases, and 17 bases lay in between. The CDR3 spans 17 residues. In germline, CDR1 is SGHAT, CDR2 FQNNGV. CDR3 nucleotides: TGTGCCAGCAGCCCCCTCCGGGGGGCGAGCTCTGGAAACACCATATATTTT. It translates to CASSPLRGASSGNTIYF.

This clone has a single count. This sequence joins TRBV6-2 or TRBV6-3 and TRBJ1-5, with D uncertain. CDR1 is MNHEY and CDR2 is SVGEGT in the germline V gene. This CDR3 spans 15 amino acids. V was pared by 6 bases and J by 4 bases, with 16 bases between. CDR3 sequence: CASSTYQVANQPQHF. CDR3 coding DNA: TGTGCCAGCAGCACCTACCAGGTGGCAAATCAGCCCCAGCATTTT.

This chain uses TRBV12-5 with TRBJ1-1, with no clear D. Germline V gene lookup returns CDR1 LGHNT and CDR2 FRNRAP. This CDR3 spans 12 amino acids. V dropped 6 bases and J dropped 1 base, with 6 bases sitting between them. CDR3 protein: CASGQENTEAFF. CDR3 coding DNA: TGTGCTAGTGGGCAGGAGAACACTGAAGCTTTCTTT.

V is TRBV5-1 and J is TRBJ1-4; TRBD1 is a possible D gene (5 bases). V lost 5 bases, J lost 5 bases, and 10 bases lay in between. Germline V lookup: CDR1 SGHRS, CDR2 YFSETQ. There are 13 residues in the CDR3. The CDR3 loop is CASSPGLNEKLFF. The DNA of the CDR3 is TGCGCCAGCAGTCCGGGGCTAAATGAAAAACTGTTTTTT. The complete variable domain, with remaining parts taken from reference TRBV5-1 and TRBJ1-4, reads KAGVTQTPRYLIKTRGQQVTLSCSPISGHRSVSWYQQTPGQGLQFLFEYFSETQRNKGNFPGRFSGRQFSNSRSEMNVSTLELGDSALYLCASSPGLNEKLFFGSGTQLSVL.

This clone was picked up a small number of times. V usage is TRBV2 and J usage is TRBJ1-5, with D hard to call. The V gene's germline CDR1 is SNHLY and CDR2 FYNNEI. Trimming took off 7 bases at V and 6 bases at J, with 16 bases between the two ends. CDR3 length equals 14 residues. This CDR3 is CASNPARSGQPQHF. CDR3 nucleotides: TGTGCCAGCAACCCGGCCAGGAGCGGTCAGCCCCAGCATTTT.

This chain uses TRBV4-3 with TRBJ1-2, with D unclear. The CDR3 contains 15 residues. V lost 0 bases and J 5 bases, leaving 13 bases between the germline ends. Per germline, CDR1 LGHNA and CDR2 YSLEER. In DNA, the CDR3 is TGCGCCAGCAGCCAAGACCAAGAAGGTCGGTATGGCTACACCTTC. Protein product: CASSQDQEGRYGYTF.

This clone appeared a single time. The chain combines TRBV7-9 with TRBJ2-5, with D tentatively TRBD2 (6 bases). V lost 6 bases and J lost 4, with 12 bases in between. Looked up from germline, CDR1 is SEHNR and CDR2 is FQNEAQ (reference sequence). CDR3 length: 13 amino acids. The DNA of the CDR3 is TGTGCCAGCAGGGACGGGAGATCAGAGACCCAGTACTTC. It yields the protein CASRDGRSETQYF.

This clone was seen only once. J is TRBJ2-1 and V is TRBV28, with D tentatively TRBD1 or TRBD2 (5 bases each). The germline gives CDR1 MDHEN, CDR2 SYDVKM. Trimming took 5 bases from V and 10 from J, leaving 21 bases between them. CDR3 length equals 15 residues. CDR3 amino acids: CASSPPGPQRREQFF. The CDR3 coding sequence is TGTGCCAGCAGTCCCCCGGGACCCCAACGCCGGGAGCAGTTCTTC.

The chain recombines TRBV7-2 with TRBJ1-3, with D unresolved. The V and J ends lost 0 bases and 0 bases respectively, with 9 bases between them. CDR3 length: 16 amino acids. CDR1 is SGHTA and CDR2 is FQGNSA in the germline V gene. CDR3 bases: TGTGCCAGCAGCTTAGCCCACCCGAACTCTGGAAACACCATATATTTT. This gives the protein CASSLAHPNSGNTIYF.

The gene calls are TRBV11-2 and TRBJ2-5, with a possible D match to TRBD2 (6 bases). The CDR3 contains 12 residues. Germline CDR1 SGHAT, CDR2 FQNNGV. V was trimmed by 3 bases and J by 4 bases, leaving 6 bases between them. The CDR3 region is CASSLRGETQYF. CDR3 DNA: TGTGCCAGCAGCTTGCGGGGAGAGACCCAGTACTTC.

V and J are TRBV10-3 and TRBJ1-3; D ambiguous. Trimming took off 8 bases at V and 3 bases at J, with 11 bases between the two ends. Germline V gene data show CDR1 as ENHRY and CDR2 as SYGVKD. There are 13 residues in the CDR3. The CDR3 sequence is CAISRNSGNTIYF. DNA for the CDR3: TGTGCCATCTCGAGGAACAGTGGAAACACCATATATTTT.

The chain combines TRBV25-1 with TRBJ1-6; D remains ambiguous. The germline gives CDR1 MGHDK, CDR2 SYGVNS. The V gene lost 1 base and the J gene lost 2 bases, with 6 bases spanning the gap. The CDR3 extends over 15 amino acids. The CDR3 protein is CASSEWGAYNSPLHF. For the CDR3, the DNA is TGTGCCAGCAGTGAATGGGGAGCCTATAATTCACCCCTCCACTTT.

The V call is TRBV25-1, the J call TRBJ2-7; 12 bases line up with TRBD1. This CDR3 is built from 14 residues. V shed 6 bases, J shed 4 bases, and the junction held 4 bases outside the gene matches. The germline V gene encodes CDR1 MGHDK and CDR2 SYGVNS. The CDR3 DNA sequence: TGTGCCAGCAGGGGGACAGGGGGCTTATACGAGCAGTACTTC. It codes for CASRGTGGLYEQYF.

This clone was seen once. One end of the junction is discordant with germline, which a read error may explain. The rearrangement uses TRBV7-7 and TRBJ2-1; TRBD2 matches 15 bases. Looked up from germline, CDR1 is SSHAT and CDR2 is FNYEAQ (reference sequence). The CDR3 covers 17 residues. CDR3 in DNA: TGTGCTAGCAGTCCAGGACTAGCGGGGGGGCCTTACAATGAGCAGTTCTTC. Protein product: CASSPGLAGGPYNEQFF.

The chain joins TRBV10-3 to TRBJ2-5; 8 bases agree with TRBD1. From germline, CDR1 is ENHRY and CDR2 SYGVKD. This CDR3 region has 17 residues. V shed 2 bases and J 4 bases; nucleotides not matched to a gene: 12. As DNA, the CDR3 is TGTGCCATCAGTGAGCCGCAAAGGACAGGGACTCGAGAGACCCAGTACTTC. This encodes CAISEPQRTGTRETQYF.